This TCR beta chain was profiled in a study of blood T cell repertoires in COVID-19. About the research overall: Samples of COVID-19 (acute and convalescent) were obtained from the United States, Italy and Spain. The analysed material was cDNA or gDNA that came from T cells, B-cell-depleted T cells, or PBMCs.

The V and J ends lost 4 bases and 12 bases respectively, with 19 bases between them. Germline V lookup: CDR1 LNHDA, CDR2 SQIVND (reference sequence). The CDR3 has 15 amino acids. Authors' analysis steps: Estimated nucleated cell counts came from reference gene primer amplification. TCRdb's table, derived via immunoSEQ multiplex PCR, lists solely in-frame clones and lacks some. The D gene and trimming were derived from the DNA, and the V and J assignments and clone size from that table. The data hold approximately 150,000 clones, with about 87% observed a single time. The sequenced sample consisted of peripheral blood. The rearrangement links TRBV19 to TRBJ1-6; maybe TRBD1 (6 bases). This TCR was recovered from a woman between 50 and 59 years old with active or convalescent COVID-19. The CDR3 DNA is TGTGCCAGTAGTAGGGACAATCGGCGATGGGGACCCCTCCACTTT. Encoded protein: CASSRDNRRWGPLHF.